This T cell receptor beta chain was retrieved from a study of cytomegalovirus exposure and HLA in healthy donors. Study context: Caucasian-associated ancestry cluster membership applied to around 80% of 300 to 450 genotyped donors.

Germline V gene lookup returns CDR1 SGHDN and CDR2 FVKESK. This CDR3 has 15 amino acids. The V and J ends lost 2 bases and 3 bases, in that order; junction bases with no gene match: 4. Primers included in the PCR were 60 Vbeta and 13 Jbeta primers. Authors' methods: Later work found 74 million or so unique TCR beta chains, with some 11 million shared. Libraries were prepared by immunoSEQ multiplex PCR; TCRdb keeps only in-frame clonotypes and omits some of them. V and J calls and clone size are as listed in that table; D and trimming were resolved from the DNA. The data contain more than 200,000 clones, about 80% of them seen just once; the ten biggest clones take up approximately 1.5%.

This TCR was recovered from a girl aged 10 to 17 in good health and CMV-seronegative. The source material was PBMCs. The J gene is TRBJ2-1, the V gene TRBV14, with TRBD2 matching 7 bases. The CDR3 region is CASSQLGGIYNEQFF. DNA of the CDR3: TGTGCCAGCAGCCAATTGGGGGGGATCTACAATGAGCAGTTCTTC.